This T cell receptor (beta chain) was obtained from a study of blood T cell repertoires in COVID-19 (dated by TCRdb to 2020 to 2021). Regarding the study in general: Samples covering the acute and convalescent phases of COVID-19 were provided by collaborators in the United States, Italy and Spain. The repertoires were made available in a free public database intended to serve as a resource for research on the immune response to SARS-CoV-2. The material from the prospective study consisted of cDNA or gDNA derived from T cells, B-cell-depleted T cells, or PBMCs. Samples were obtained from the ongoing ImmuneRACE study (first 160 participants) and from 1,254 subjects provided by 6 global collaborators. Where HLA class I and class II types were available, the types were taken from metadata supplied by the sample provider, not from assay-based typing. Subjects who had been exposed to COVID-19, were actively infected with it, or had recovered from it provided the deeply sampled blood TCRbeta repertoires that made up the dataset. The sample metadata nearly always contained a de-identified subject ID, COVID-19 status, age in years and sex. What the authors observed across the whole study: The amount of clinical and demographic metadata varied by source and participant and was provided uncurated.

On this clone: Its antigen is unknown. No base quality values were provided; no much bigger clone lies one nucleotide off.

TCRbeta CDR3 regions were amplified from genomic DNA using the immunoSEQ Assay, a bias-controlled multiplex PCR. The original methods were these. Within the assay, amplification of reference gene primers was used to estimate how many nucleated cells each sample contained. To quantify the absolute abundance of each unique TCRbeta CDR3 rearrangement, sequence reads were collapsed and filtered. Productive Simpson clonality was computed per sample as the square root of Simpson's diversity index over productive rearrangements. TCRdb re-hosts the immuneACCESS table, in-frame sequences only. Its copies lack some clones; in the studies checked, an unresolved V gene accounts for under half of them, and the cause for the rest is not known. V and J calls and clone size follow that table, whereas D and trimming were derived from the DNA. In all, the sample holds around 300,000 clones, and nearly 90% of those were seen once. The ten most abundant clones make up 3.5% to 4.5% of the sample.

The CDR3 starts with the cysteine, ends with the phenylalanine, and has 15 residues. The read is trimmed to its CDR3 DNA, 45 bases read in frame from base 1. Trimming removed 3 bases from V and 7 bases from J; the gene matches leave 7 bases unexplained. In the germline V gene, CDR1 corresponds to SGHRS and CDR2 to YFSETQ. In the prospective study, participants were 18 to 89 years old, resided in around 25 geographic areas of the United States, and were enrolled through a virtual design. Cohort assignment in the prospective study relied on participant-reported clinical history from a screening survey and a study questionnaire. Each participant in the prospective study had whole blood, serum and a nasopharyngeal or oropharyngeal swab collected by mobile phlebotomists. Additional blood draws and questionnaires over an approximately two-month period could optionally be provided by prospective study participants. Before DNA extraction, prospective study blood samples were shipped either frozen or at room temperature.

This TCR was recovered from a woman between 18 and 30 years old with acute COVID-19. The sequencing sample was made of PBMCs or T cells enriched from blood (not recorded which). The sequence joins TRBV5-1 to TRBJ1-4, and 9 bases in between align with TRBD1. The CDR3 reads CASSWGQGVTEKLFF. The DNA sequence is TGCGCCAGCAGCTGGGGACAGGGCGTAACTGAAAAACTGTTTTTT.